The 20 T cell receptor beta chains in this list originate from one sample, sequenced in a study of vaccination effects on CD4 cells after COVID-19. Antigen-specific CD4+ T cell clonotypes were called by their expansion after viral peptide-pool culture in ViraFEST. Isolation of CD4+ T cells took place after approximately ten days of culture. Having tested negative for nucleocapsid antibodies, the vaccine recipients showed no prior SARS-CoV-2 infection. Their antigens remain unidentified. TCRdb's table, derived via immunoSEQ multiplex PCR, lists solely in-frame clones and lacks some. This sample yields 20,000 to 25,000 clones, of which 75% are seen a single time; roughly 21% belongs to the top ten. The sample in question was CD4+ T cells from PBMCs cultured with HCoV-NL63 spike peptides, obtained before COVID-19 vaccination. All receptors derive from a human donor who received a COVID-19 vaccine.

The chain uses TRBV6-2 or TRBV6-3 and TRBJ2-1, with D hard to call. V was trimmed by 7 bases and J by 2 bases, leaving 15 bases between them. Germline V CDR1 and CDR2: MNHEY, SVGEGT. The CDR3 totals 15 residues. The CDR3 loop reads CASTPTRNTYNEQFF. The CDR3 DNA is TGTGCCAGCACCCCTACTCGCAACACCTACAATGAGCAGTTCTTC.

This chain links TRBV2 with TRBJ2-2, with D possibly TRBD2 on 6 matching bases. V dropped 7 bases and J dropped 2 bases, with 14 bases sitting between them. The CDR3 has 15 residues. Germline V CDR1 and CDR2: SNHLY, FYNNEI. The CDR3 region is CASTGGSGNTGELFF. The CDR3 DNA follows: TGTGCCAGCACCGGGGGTAGCGGCAACACCGGGGAGCTGTTTTTT.

The J gene is TRBJ1-2, the V gene TRBV27; the D gene is possibly TRBD1 (5 bases). V lost 3 bases and J lost 0, with 17 bases in between. CDR1 is MNHEY, CDR2 SMNVEV, per germline (reference sequence). The CDR3 covers 17 residues. The CDR3 DNA is TGTGCCAGCAGTTTTCGCTGGGGCACACTTGCTAACTATGGCTACACCTTC. It yields the protein CASSFRWGTLANYGYTF.

J is TRBJ1-1 and V is TRBV5-1; D call uncertain. CDR1 SGHRS and CDR2 YFSETQ come from the germline V gene. This CDR3 comprises 14 residues. V gave up 4 bases and J gave up 0 bases, with 10 bases separating them. The CDR3 region has the DNA TGCGCCAGCAGCAGACGGACGGTGAACACTGAAGCTTTCTTT. Translated: CASSRRTVNTEAFF.

The chain employs TRBV29-1 and TRBJ1-3; D remains ambiguous. Trimming took 4 bases from V and 4 from J, leaving 8 bases between them. Germline loops: CDR1 SQVTM, CDR2 ANQGSEA. The CDR3 extends over 12 amino acids. The CDR3 DNA follows: TGCAGCGTTGCAGCGGGCGGAAACACCATATATTTT. Its translation is CSVAAGGNTIYF.

This chain uses TRBV3-1 (or the pseudogene TRBV3-2) with TRBJ1-2; D is uncertain. Germline V gene sequence: CDR1 LGHDT, CDR2 YNNKEL (reference sequence). The CDR3 extends over 14 amino acids. Deletions cut 4 bases from V and 2 bases from J, with 11 bases between. CDR3 nucleotide sequence: TGTGCCAGCAGCCTTAGGGCGTCAAACTATGGCTACACCTTC. Translation: CASSLRASNYGYTF.

As DNA, the CDR3 is TGTGCCACCAGTGATTTTCACAACCCCTACGAGCAGTACTTC. This translates into CATSDFHNPYEQYF. The V gene is TRBV24-1, the J gene TRBJ2-7; D call uncertain. CDR3 length: 14 residues. Trimming removed 1 base from V and 2 bases from J, with 8 bases in between. Germline V gene sequence: CDR1 KGHDR, CDR2 SFDVKD.

V usage is TRBV18 and J usage is TRBJ1-5; D not certain. Germline CDR1 and CDR2: KGHSH and LQKENI. The germline V and J ends were trimmed by 0 bases and 4 bases, with 7 bases remaining between them. The CDR3 has 14 residues. CDR3 in DNA: TGTGCCAGCTCACCACCGGGAAAAAATCAGCCCCAGCATTTT. Translation gives CASSPPGKNQPQHF. Drawing the rest from reference TRBV18 and TRBJ1-5, the complete variable domain is NAGVMQNPRHLVRRRGQEARLRCSPMKGHSHVYWYRQLPEEGLKFMVYLQKENIIDESGMPKERFSAEFPKEGPSILRIQQVVRGDSAAYFCASSPPGKNQPQHFGDGTRLSIL.

This rearrangement joins TRBV12-3 or TRBV12-4 to TRBJ2-2; possibly TRBD1 for D (6 bases). The CDR3 covers 13 residues. Trimming left V 5 bases short and J 5 bases short, with 9 bases between. The CDR3 coding sequence is TGTGCCAGCAGTCTCAGGGGAACCGGGGAGCTGTTTTTT. Its translation: CASSLRGTGELFF.

This clone was recorded a few times. The chain links TRBV6-5 to TRBJ1-2; D call uncertain. This CDR3 contains 13 residues. The V and J ends lost 6 bases and 2 bases respectively, with 10 bases between them. Germline V gene sequence: CDR1 MNHEY, CDR2 SVGAGI. CDR3 nucleotide sequence: TGTGCCAGCAGCCAGACGATGAACTATGGCTACACCTTC. Its protein is CASSQTMNYGYTF.

The chain recombines TRBV7-2 with TRBJ1-3; D remains unclear. Per the germline V gene, CDR1 is SGHTA and CDR2 is FQGNSA. V was cut by 7 bases and J by 2 bases, with 18 bases left in between. This CDR3 has 16 residues. This CDR3 reads CASTHIGRATGNTIYF. The CDR3 DNA is TGTGCCAGCACTCATATAGGGCGGGCGACTGGAAACACCATATATTTT.

The rearrangement links TRBV7-9 to TRBJ1-3, with a possible D match to TRBD1 (6 bases). Germline CDR1 SEHNR, CDR2 FQNEAQ (reference sequence). Trimming shortened V by 4 bases and J by 0 bases, and 19 bases separated the two germline ends. CDR3 size: 18 residues. For the CDR3, the DNA is TGTGCCAGCAGCTCCGTAGCCGGGGGGCTCAGCTCTGGAAACACCATATATTTT. Amino acid sequence: CASSSVAGGLSSGNTIYF.

This chain joins TRBV3-1 (or the pseudogene TRBV3-2) and TRBJ2-6; D remains unclear. This CDR3 region has 17 residues. Trimming stripped 4 bases from V and 0 bases from J, with 13 bases between. Germline V gene sequence: CDR1 LGHDT, CDR2 YNNKEL (reference sequence). The CDR3 region has the DNA TGTGCCAGCAGCCCAGTCACCCGGAGCTCTGGGGCCAACGTCCTGACTTTC. This gives the protein CASSPVTRSSGANVLTF.

This clone came up once. The rearrangement uses TRBV5-1 and TRBJ2-7; D is undetermined. This CDR3 contains 14 residues. Trimming cost V 2 bases and J 0 bases, with 9 bases left between them. Looked up from germline, CDR1 is SGHRS and CDR2 is YFSETQ. Here the CDR3 DNA reads TGCGCCAGCAGCTTTGCCAGGAGCTCCTACGAGCAGTACTTC. Encoded protein: CASSFARSSYEQYF.

V is TRBV18 and J is TRBJ1-4; D remains unclear. CDR3 length: 13 amino acids. Trimming left V 3 bases short and J 4 bases short, with 6 bases between. Germline assignment: CDR1 KGHSH and CDR2 LQKENI. The CDR3 sequence: CASSPQVNEKLFF. CDR3 nucleotides: TGTGCCAGCTCACCTCAGGTTAATGAAAAACTGTTTTTT.

The V gene is TRBV19, the J gene TRBJ2-2; TRBD2 matches 7 bases. Germline loops: CDR1 LNHDA, CDR2 SQIVND (reference sequence). This CDR3 has 11 amino acids. Trimming at V came to 8 bases and at J to 7 bases, leaving 1 base not matched to a gene. The DNA of the CDR3 is TGTGCCAGTCGGACTAGCGGGGAGCTGTTTTTT. It encodes CASRTSGELFF.

This clone was seen only a few times. The genes are TRBV4-1 and TRBJ1-3; D is undetermined. Per the germline V gene, CDR1 is MGHRA and CDR2 is YSYEKL. Trimming shortened V by 0 bases and J by 3 bases, and 12 bases separated the two germline ends. There are 16 residues in the CDR3. CDR3 nucleotides: TGCGCCAGCAGCCAAGATAGGAGAGGTAATGGAAACACCATATATTTT. The encoded protein is CASSQDRRGNGNTIYF.

V gene TRBV27 combines with J gene TRBJ1-2; the match to TRBD1 covers 7 bases. The J segment lost 5 bases and the V segment lost 5 bases, leaving 2 bases of the junction unmatched. Germline CDR1 is MNHEY and CDR2 is SMNVEV (reference sequence). CDR3 length: 12 residues. The CDR3 spells CASSQQGYGYTF. In DNA, the CDR3 is TGTGCCAGCAGTCAACAGGGGTATGGCTACACCTTC.

The chain carries TRBV28 and TRBJ2-1; D possibly corresponds to TRBD2 (6 bases). The CDR3 has 12 residues. The germline V and J ends were trimmed by 11 bases and 6 bases, with 14 bases remaining between them. CDR1 is MDHEN and CDR2 is SYDVKM in the germline V gene. CDR3 protein: CACRDSVNEQFF. The CDR3 DNA is TGTGCCTGCCGGGACTCCGTCAATGAGCAGTTCTTC.

This sequence joins TRBV15 and TRBJ2-4; weak D call: TRBD1 (5 bases). Trimming left V 0 bases short and J 6 bases short, with 9 bases between. This CDR3 is 14 amino acids long. Germline assignment: CDR1 LNHNV and CDR2 YYDKDF (reference sequence). Here the CDR3 reads CATSRDQGRNIQYF. As DNA, the CDR3 is TGTGCCACCAGCAGAGATCAGGGAAGAAACATTCAGTACTTC.